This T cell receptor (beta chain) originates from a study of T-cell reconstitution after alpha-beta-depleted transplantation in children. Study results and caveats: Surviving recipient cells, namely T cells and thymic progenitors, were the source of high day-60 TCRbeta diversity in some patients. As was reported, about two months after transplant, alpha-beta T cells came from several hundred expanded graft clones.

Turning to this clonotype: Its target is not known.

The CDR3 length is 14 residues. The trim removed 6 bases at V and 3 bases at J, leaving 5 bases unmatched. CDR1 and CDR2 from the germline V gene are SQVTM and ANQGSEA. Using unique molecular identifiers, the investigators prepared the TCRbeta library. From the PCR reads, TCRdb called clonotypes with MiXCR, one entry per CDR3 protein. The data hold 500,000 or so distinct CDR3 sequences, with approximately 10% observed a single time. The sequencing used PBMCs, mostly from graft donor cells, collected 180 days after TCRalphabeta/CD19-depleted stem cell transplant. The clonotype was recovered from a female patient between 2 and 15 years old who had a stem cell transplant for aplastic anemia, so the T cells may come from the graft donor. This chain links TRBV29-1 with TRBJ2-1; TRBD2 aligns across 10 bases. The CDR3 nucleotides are TGCAGCGTAGCGGGAGGGCCTGTCTACAATGAGCAGTTCTTC. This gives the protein CSVAGGPVYNEQFF.